The table lists the clone carrying this TCR beta chain with a count of one. The data are from a study of blood T cell repertoires in COVID-19. Study at large: The origin of the acute and convalescent COVID-19 samples was the United States, Italy and Spain. PBMCs, B-cell-depleted T cells, or T cells were the source of the cDNA or gDNA that made up the material.

Patients in Seattle were enrolled during active infection, then followed longitudinally. Germline CDR1 is GTSNPN and CDR2 is SVGIG (reference sequence). The CDR3 extends over 14 amino acids. V gave up 2 bases and J gave up 3 bases; unmatched junction bases: 4. In the original workflow: Using reference gene primer amplification, nucleated cell counts were estimated. The repertoire was sequenced with immunoSEQ multiplex PCR; TCRdb's copy has only in-frame clones and lacks some. D and trimming were read from the DNA, whereas the V and J calls and clone size are those reported in that table. The repertoire holds roughly 80,000 clones, with roughly nine tenths as singletons.

The rearrangement uses TRBV30 and TRBJ1-2; 9 bases fit TRBD1. The sample consisted of peripheral blood. The TCR comes from a man aged 50 or older with COVID-19, enrolled during active disease. The CDR3 spells CAWSLDRGDYGYTF. CDR3 DNA: TGTGCCTGGAGTTTGGACAGGGGCGACTATGGCTACACCTTC.